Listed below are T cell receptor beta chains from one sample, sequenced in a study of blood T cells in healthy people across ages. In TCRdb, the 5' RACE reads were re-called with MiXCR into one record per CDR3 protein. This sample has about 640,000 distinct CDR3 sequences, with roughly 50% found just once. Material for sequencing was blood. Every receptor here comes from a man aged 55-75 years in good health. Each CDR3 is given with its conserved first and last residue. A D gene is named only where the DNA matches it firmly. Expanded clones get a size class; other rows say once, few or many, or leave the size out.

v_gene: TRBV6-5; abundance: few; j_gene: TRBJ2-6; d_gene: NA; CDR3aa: CASSYSSGGANVLTF; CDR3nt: TGTGCCAGCAGTTACTCGAGTGGGGGGGCCAACGTCCTGACTTTC
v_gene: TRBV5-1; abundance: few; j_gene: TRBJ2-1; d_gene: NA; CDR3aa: CASSGDDLSYNEQFF; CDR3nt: TGCGCCAGCAGCGGGGACGACCTCTCCTACAATGAGCAGTTCTTC
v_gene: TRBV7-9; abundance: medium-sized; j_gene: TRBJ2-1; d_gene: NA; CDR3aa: CASSGSRGGNEQFF; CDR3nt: TGTGCCAGCAGCGGATCCCGGGGTGGGAATGAGCAGTTCTTC
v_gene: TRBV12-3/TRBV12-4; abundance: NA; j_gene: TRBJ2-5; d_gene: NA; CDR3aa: CASSHIQETQYF; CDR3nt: TGTGCCAGCAGCCACATACAAGAGACCCAGTACTTC
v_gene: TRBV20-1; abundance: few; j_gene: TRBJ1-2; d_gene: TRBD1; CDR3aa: CSAHGQGGRDYGYTF; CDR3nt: TGCAGTGCCCACGGACAGGGTGGACGTGACTATGGCTACACCTTC
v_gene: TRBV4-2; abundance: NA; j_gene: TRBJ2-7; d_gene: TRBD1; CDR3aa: CASSPTWQGAYEQYF; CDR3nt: TGTGCCAGCAGCCCTACTTGGCAGGGGGCCTACGAGCAGTACTTC
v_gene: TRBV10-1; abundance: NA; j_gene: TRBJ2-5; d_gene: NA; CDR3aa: CASSEFQGFGEQYF; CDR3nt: TGCGCCAGCAGTGAGTTCCAGGGGTTCGGGGAGCAGTACTTC
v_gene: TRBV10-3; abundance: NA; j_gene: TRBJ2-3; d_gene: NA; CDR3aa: CAISFASAGDTQYF; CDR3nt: TGTGCCATCAGCTTCGCCTCCGCCGGAGATACGCAGTATTTT
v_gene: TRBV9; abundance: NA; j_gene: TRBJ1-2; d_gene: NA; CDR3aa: CASSVPAGYGYTF; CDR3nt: TGTGCCAGCAGCGTACCGGCAGGCTATGGCTACACCTTC
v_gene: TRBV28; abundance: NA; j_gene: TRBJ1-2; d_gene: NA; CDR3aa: CASSSREGGVIDGYTF; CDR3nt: TGTGCCAGCAGTTCCCGCGAGGGGGGAGTAATCGATGGCTACACCTTC
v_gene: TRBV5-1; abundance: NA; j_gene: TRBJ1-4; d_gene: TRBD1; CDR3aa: CASQTTGDFNEKLFF; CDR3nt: TGCGCCAGTCAGACGACAGGGGACTTTAATGAAAAACTGTTTTTT